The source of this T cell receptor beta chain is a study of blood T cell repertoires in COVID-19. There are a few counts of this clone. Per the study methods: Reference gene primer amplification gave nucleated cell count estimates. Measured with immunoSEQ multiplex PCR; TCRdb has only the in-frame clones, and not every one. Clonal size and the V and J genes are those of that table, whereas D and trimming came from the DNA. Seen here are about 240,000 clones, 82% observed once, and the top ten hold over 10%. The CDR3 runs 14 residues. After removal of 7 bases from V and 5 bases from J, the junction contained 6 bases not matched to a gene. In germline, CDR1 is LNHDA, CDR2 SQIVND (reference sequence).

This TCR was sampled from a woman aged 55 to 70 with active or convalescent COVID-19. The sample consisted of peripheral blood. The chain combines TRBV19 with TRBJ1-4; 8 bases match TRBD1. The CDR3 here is CASKARGQNEKLFF. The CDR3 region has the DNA TGTGCCAGTAAGGCCAGGGGGCAGAATGAAAAACTGTTTTTT. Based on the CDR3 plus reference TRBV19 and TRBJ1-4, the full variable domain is DGGITQSPKYLFRKEGQNVTLSCEQNLNHDAMYWYRQDPGQGLRLIYYSQIVNDFQKGDIAEGYSVSREKKESFPLTVTSAQKNPTAFYLCASKARGQNEKLFFGSGTQLSVL.